A selection of T cell receptor beta chains follows, all from one sample in a study of shared clonotypes between healthy human individuals. Using immunoSEQ multiplex PCR, the repertoire was profiled, and TCRdb retains in-frame clones only, with some absent. Altogether a few hundred thousand clones are present, approximately 70% being singletons, with the ten largest covering around 10%. Sample: memory CD4+ T cells sorted from blood. These receptors were taken from a man younger than 40 in good health. Each CDR3 is given without its conserved first and last residue. The order of the fields is J gene, V gene, CDR3 protein.

J gene: TRBJ2-7; V gene: TRBV29-1; CDR3 protein: SVEDLGYEQY
J gene: TRBJ1-2; V gene: TRBV11-2; CDR3 protein: ASSALTGFGYT
J gene: TRBJ2-1; V gene: TRBV7-2; CDR3 protein: ASSLGAGGDNEQF
J gene: TRBJ2-7; V gene: TRBV28; CDR3 protein: ASTPAGSASYEQY
J gene: TRBJ1-3; V gene: TRBV25-1; CDR3 protein: ASSEYSVSGNTIY
J gene: TRBJ2-7; V gene: TRBV7-9; CDR3 protein: ASSLRAAYEQY
J gene: TRBJ2-3; V gene: TRBV28; CDR3 protein: ATSLWSEQY
J gene: TRBJ2-7; V gene: TRBV2; CDR3 protein: ASSERGGRVYEQY
J gene: TRBJ2-1; V gene: TRBV5-4; CDR3 protein: ASSERTSGSSYNEQF
J gene: TRBJ2-1; V gene: TRBV5-4; CDR3 protein: ASSLLNNEQF
J gene: TRBJ2-7; V gene: TRBV27; CDR3 protein: ASSNSGRTNEQY
J gene: TRBJ2-2; V gene: TRBV5-1; CDR3 protein: ASSLAGMNTGELF
J gene: TRBJ1-5; V gene: TRBV2; CDR3 protein: ASTLGGLVNQPQH
J gene: TRBJ2-2; V gene: TRBV19; CDR3 protein: ASRRLNTGELF
J gene: TRBJ1-5; V gene: TRBV28; CDR3 protein: ASSAPKTGPLGNQPQH